This T cell receptor beta chain was identified in a study of cytomegalovirus exposure and HLA in healthy donors. General observations from the study: Upon later analysis, HLA-associated TCR beta chains proved more clonally expanded than other, equally common chains. Some V segments, TRBV6-2 and TRBV6-3 among them, were indistinguishable and were therefore excluded.

Germline V gene lookup returns CDR1 LNHDA and CDR2 SQIVND (reference sequence). This CDR3 is 15 amino acids long. V shed 3 bases and J shed 8 bases, with 17 bases lying between them. As to this clone: As yet, its antigen is unknown.

With 60 Vbeta and 13 Jbeta primers, the PCR was carried out. Clones were sequenced by immunoSEQ multiplex PCR, and TCRdb holds only the in-frame ones, with some missing. The sample includes about 84,000 clones, roughly 73% of them seen just once. This TCR was recovered from a male donor in good health and CMV-seropositive. The chain joins TRBV19 to TRBJ2-1, with D perhaps TRBD2 (6 bases). Sequenced sample: PBMCs. CDR3 loop: CASSMGGIGTDEQFF. Written as DNA, the CDR3 is TGTGCCAGTAGTATGGGGGGAATCGGAACTGATGAGCAGTTCTTC.